This T cell receptor beta chain was captured in a study of CD8 T cells in Susac syndrome. With 4 bases clipped from V and 4 bases from J, the junction kept 7 bases outside the gene matches. The germline V gene encodes CDR1 SGHDT and CDR2 YYEEEE. This CDR3 spans 15 amino acids. The multiple sclerosis controls were treatment-naive patients affected by stable or active relapsing-remitting disease. The authors reverse transcribed roughly 0.5 to 1 ug RNA with random hexamers. Amplification of TCR beta CDR3 was carried out by immunoSEQ multiplex PCR, which covered 54 Vbeta and 13 Jbeta segments. Via MiXCR, TCRdb re-called the immunoSEQ multiplex PCR reads, giving one row per CDR3 protein. The table includes fewer than 150,000 distinct CDR3 sequences, roughly 89% detected once.

This rearrangement joins TRBV5-6 to TRBJ2-2; 7 bases align to TRBD2. The sample taken for sequencing was CD8+ T cells from PBMCs. The clonotype originates from a human donor with multiple sclerosis. CDR3 coding DNA: TGTGCCAGCAGCCTGGGGAGGGAGATCACCGGGGAGCTGTTTTTT. This translates into CASSLGREITGELFF.